Following are 12 T cell receptor beta chains from one sample sequenced in a study of glioma-infiltrating T cells after dendritic cell vaccination. Produced via immunoSEQ multiplex PCR; TCRdb's table is partial and in-frame only. The data show around 67,000 clones, around 81% seen once. The sequencing used blood, collected before dendritic cell vaccination. The receptors here all came from a human donor with glioblastoma.

The chain couples TRBV4-3 to TRBJ1-1; tentatively, D is TRBD1 (5 bases). Trimming took 5 bases from V and 2 from J, leaving 15 bases between them. Germline V CDR1 and CDR2: LGHNA, YSLEER. The CDR3 consists of 15 residues. CDR3 residues: CASSSGARGNTEAFF. The DNA for the CDR3 is TGCGCCAGCAGCAGCGGGGCACGGGGAAACACTGAAGCTTTCTTT.

The genes are TRBV13 and TRBJ2-1; TRBD2 aligns across 8 bases. The CDR3 consists of 13 residues. Trimming took 7 bases from V and 4 from J; bases not matched to a gene: 3. Germline V gene data show CDR1 as PRHDT and CDR2 as FYEKMQ (reference sequence). The CDR3 sequence: CASTGGPYNEQFF. CDR3 DNA sequence: TGTGCCAGCACGGGGGGGCCGTACAATGAGCAGTTCTTC.

V and J are TRBV19 and TRBJ2-4, with D possibly being TRBD2 (6 bases). Trimming shortened V by 3 bases and J by 7 bases, and 13 bases separated the two germline ends. Germline loops: CDR1 LNHDA, CDR2 SQIVND (reference sequence). The CDR3 runs to 14 residues. In DNA form, the CDR3 reads TGTGCCAGTAGTATTCTGGAGGGTTGGAACATTCAGTACTTC. Translated: CASSILEGWNIQYF.

The chain employs TRBV6-1 and TRBJ1-5, with a tentative D call TRBD1 (6 bases). Trimming stripped 5 bases from V and 3 bases from J, with 14 bases between. Germline lookup yields CDR1 MNHNS and CDR2 SASEGT. The CDR3 is made up of 15 amino acids. The DNA of the CDR3 is TGTGCCAGCAGTTCCCGTGCAGGGGCCAATCAGCCCCAGCATTTT. Translating gives CASSSRAGANQPQHF.

The chain uses TRBV6-5 and TRBJ2-7, with a tentative D call TRBD2 (5 bases). Germline lookup yields CDR1 MNHEY and CDR2 SVGAGI. V lost 6 bases and J 6 bases, leaving 15 bases between the germline ends. The CDR3 is made up of 13 amino acids. CDR3 coding DNA: TGTGCCAGCAGCGACCCGGGATTTCCCGAGCAGTACTTC. Protein sequence: CASSDPGFPEQYF.

This chain links TRBV5-1 with TRBJ2-7; D possibly corresponds to TRBD2 (5 bases). With 0 bases removed from V and 0 bases from J, the gap between germline ends came to 10 bases. The length of the CDR3 is 15 residues. In germline, CDR1 is SGHRS, CDR2 YFSETQ. CDR3 nucleotides: TGCGCCAGCAGCTTGGCCCTGGGGAGCTCCTACGAGCAGTACTTC. This encodes CASSLALGSSYEQYF.

The chain carries TRBV7-2 and TRBJ1-2, with TRBD1 matching over 8 bases. Germline trimming cut 5 bases from V and 7 bases from J; bases unmatched to any gene: 6. The CDR3 runs to 13 residues. CDR1 is SGHTA, CDR2 FQGNSA, per germline. The CDR3 is CASSQNRGVGYTF. As DNA, the CDR3 is TGTGCCAGCAGCCAAAACAGGGGGGTTGGCTACACCTTC. The variable domain in full, completed from reference TRBV7-2 and TRBJ1-2, reads GAGVSQSPSNKVTEKGKDVELRCDPISGHTALYWYRQSLGQGLEFLIYFQGNSAPDKSGLPSDRFSAERTGGSVSTLTIQRTQQEDSAVYLCASSQNRGVGYTFGSGTRLTVV.

This sequence joins TRBV19 and TRBJ2-7, with 15 bases matching TRBD2. Looked up from germline, CDR1 is LNHDA and CDR2 is SQIVND (reference sequence). The CDR3 is made up of 15 amino acids. J lost 7 bases, V lost 6 bases, and 7 bases had no gene match. The CDR3 region is CASSIGTSGGREQYF. CDR3 coding DNA: TGTGCCAGTAGCATCGGGACTAGCGGGGGGCGTGAGCAGTACTTC.

The rearrangement joins TRBV15 to TRBJ2-1; D not resolved. CDR3 size: 14 residues. Trimming took off 0 bases at V and 4 bases at J, with 7 bases between the two ends. Germline V CDR1 and CDR2: LNHNV, YYDKDF (reference sequence). The CDR3 sequence: CATSRDPQYNEQFF. The CDR3 bases are TGTGCCACCAGCAGAGATCCCCAATACAATGAGCAGTTCTTC.

This chain links TRBV5-4 with TRBJ2-3; the D gene is possibly TRBD2 (6 bases). Between the trimmed V and J ends, which lost 4 bases and 6 bases, there was a span of 12 bases. The CDR3 totals 13 residues. CDR1 is SGHNT and CDR2 is YYREEE in the germline V gene (reference sequence). The CDR3 loop reads CASSQTSSDTQYF. The CDR3, as DNA: TGTGCCAGCAGCCAGACTAGTTCCGATACGCAGTATTTT.

This clone appeared once. The chain joins TRBV4-3 to TRBJ2-2, with a possible D match to TRBD2 (6 bases). Trimming left V 3 bases short and J 1 base short, with 15 bases between. Germline lookup yields CDR1 LGHNA and CDR2 YSLEER. This CDR3 spans 17 amino acids. CDR3 sequence (DNA): TGCGCCAGCAGCCATGGAGGGCCGACAGAGAACACCGGGGAGCTGTTTTTT. Protein sequence: CASSHGGPTENTGELFF.

The chain joins TRBV25-1 to TRBJ2-1; 7 bases match TRBD2. V was pared by 5 bases and J by 3 bases, with 7 bases of the junction left unmatched. Germline CDR1 reads MGHDK; CDR2 reads SYGVNS. The CDR3 has 15 residues. The CDR3 protein is CASSPARGSYNEQFF. In DNA form, the CDR3 reads TGTGCCAGCAGTCCGGCGCGGGGGAGCTACAATGAGCAGTTCTTC.